Described below is a single TCR beta chain sequence and its context. This sample was included in a study of blood T cell repertoires in COVID-19. Study information: Acute and convalescent COVID-19 samples came from the United States, Italy and Spain.

Original processing methods: Reference gene primers were amplified, and this amplification served to estimate nucleated cell counts. Clones were sequenced by immunoSEQ multiplex PCR, and TCRdb holds only the in-frame ones, with some missing. The DNA gave D and trimming, while V, J and clone size come from that table. Among about 520,000 clones listed, approximately 85% were seen once. The TCR comes from a human donor in a cohort sampled during active COVID-19. Sequencing input: peripheral blood.

The CDR3 DNA reads as TGCGCCAGCAGCCAATGGACAGGGGGCGAGCAGTACTTC. Protein sequence: CASSQWTGGEQYF. The chain carries TRBV5-1 and TRBJ2-7, with 10 bases that match TRBD1. The germline V gene encodes CDR1 SGHRS and CDR2 YFSETQ. J gave up 6 bases and V 4 bases, and 4 bases lay outside the gene matches. This CDR3 comprises 13 residues.